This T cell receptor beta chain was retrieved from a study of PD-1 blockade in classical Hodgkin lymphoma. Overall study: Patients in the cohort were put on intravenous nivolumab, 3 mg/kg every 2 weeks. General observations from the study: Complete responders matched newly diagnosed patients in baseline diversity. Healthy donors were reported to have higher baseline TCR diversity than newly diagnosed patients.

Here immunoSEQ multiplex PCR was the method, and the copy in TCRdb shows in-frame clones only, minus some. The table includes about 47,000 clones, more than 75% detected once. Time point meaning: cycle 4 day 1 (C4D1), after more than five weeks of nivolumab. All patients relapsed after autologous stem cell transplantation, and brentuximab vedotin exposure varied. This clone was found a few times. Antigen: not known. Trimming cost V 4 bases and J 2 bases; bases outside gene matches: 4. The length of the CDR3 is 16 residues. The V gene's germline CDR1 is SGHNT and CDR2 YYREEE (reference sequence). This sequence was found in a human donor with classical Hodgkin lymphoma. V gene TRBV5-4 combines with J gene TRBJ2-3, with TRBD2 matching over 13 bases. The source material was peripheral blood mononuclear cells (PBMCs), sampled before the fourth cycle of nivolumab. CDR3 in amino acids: CASSPGTSGNTDTQYF. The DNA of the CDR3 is TGTGCCAGCAGCCCGGGGACTAGCGGGAACACAGATACGCAGTATTTT.